The 10 T cell receptor beta chains below all came from one sample that was sequenced in a study of PD-L1 blockade in urothelial cancer. Here immunoSEQ multiplex PCR was the method, and the copy in TCRdb shows in-frame clones only, minus some. Seen here are about 79,000 clones, around four fifths observed once, and the top ten hold less than 8.5%. Sample time point: pretreatment peripheral blood. This sample comprised PBMCs, obtained around atezolizumab (anti-PD-L1) treatment. These receptors all stem from a man aged 40-55 years with urothelial cancer.

The chain employs TRBV14 and TRBJ1-1; D gene ambiguous. The CDR3 covers 13 residues. In germline, CDR1 is SGHDN, CDR2 FVKESK. Between the trimmed V and J ends, which lost 4 bases and 1 base, there was a span of 7 bases. This chain's CDR3 is CASSLRGNTEAFF. CDR3 DNA sequence: TGTGCCAGCAGCCTTCGAGGGAACACTGAAGCTTTCTTT. Full variable domain (remainder filled in from reference TRBV14 and TRBJ1-1): EAGVTQFPSHSVIEKGQTVTLRCDPISGHDNLYWYRRVMGKEIKFLLHFVKESKQDESGMPNNRFLAERTGGTYSTLKVQPAELEDSGVYFCASSLRGNTEAFFGQGTRLTVV.

This rearrangement joins TRBV11-2 to TRBJ2-1; the match to TRBD2 covers 13 bases. Germline V gives CDR1 SGHAT, CDR2 FQNNGV. CDR3 length equals 18 residues. Trimming at V came to 1 base and at J to 4 bases, leaving 7 bases not matched to a gene. In DNA, the CDR3 is TGTGCCAGCAGCTTAGCCGGGACTAGCGGGACCTTTTACAATGAGCAGTTCTTC. This encodes CASSLAGTSGTFYNEQFF.

The genes are TRBV28 and TRBJ1-5; D gene uncertain. Trimming cost V 7 bases and J 4 bases, with 11 bases left between them. The CDR3 runs to 13 residues. Germline lookup yields CDR1 MDHEN and CDR2 SYDVKM. The CDR3 DNA sequence: TGTGCCAGCACTCTAGCTACGAATCAGCCCCAGCATTTT. Amino acids: CASTLATNQPQHF.

This chain uses TRBV6-6 with TRBJ2-3; D gene ambiguous. The germline V gene has CDR1 MNHNY and CDR2 SVGAGI (reference sequence). V lost 3 bases, J lost 4 bases, and 5 bases lay in between. The CDR3 contains 12 residues. This CDR3 reads CASSYYPDTQYF. The CDR3 nucleotides are TGTGCCAGCAGTTATTATCCAGATACGCAGTATTTT.

This clone was seen a handful of times. This chain joins TRBV18 and TRBJ1-1; possible D gene TRBD1, 5 bases. Germline CDR1 and CDR2: KGHSH and LQKENI. The V end was cut by 6 bases, the J end by 1 base, with 15 bases between. This CDR3 comprises 15 residues. The CDR3 region has the DNA TGTGCCAGCTCCACTACCCCTCAGGGGAACACTGAAGCTTTCTTT. Translation: CASSTTPQGNTEAFF.

The V gene is TRBV27, the J gene TRBJ2-1, with 10 bases lining up with TRBD1. Germline values: CDR1 MNHEY, CDR2 SMNVEV (reference sequence). Losses at the gene ends were 3 bases for V and 8 bases for J; bases not matched to a gene: 1. The CDR3 extends over 13 amino acids. The CDR3 bases are TGTGCCAGCAGTTTGGGACAGGGGTATGAGCAGTTCTTC. Amino acids: CASSLGQGYEQFF.

The chain recombines TRBV4-1 with TRBJ1-4, with 7 bases matching TRBD1. From germline, CDR1 is MGHRA and CDR2 YSYEKL. V gave up 0 bases and J gave up 8 bases; unmatched junction bases: 3. This CDR3 has 14 residues. CDR3 protein: CASSQEPGGEKLFF. In DNA form, the CDR3 reads TGCGCCAGCAGCCAAGAACCAGGGGGAGAAAAACTGTTTTTT.

The genes are TRBV11-2 and TRBJ1-4; no firm D call. From germline, CDR1 is SGHAT and CDR2 FQNNGV. V was pared by 0 bases and J by 0 bases, with 2 bases between. CDR3 length: 14 residues. The CDR3 DNA sequence: TGTGCCAGCAGCTTAGACGCAACTAATGAAAAACTGTTTTTT. Protein: CASSLDATNEKLFF.

The genes are TRBV25-1 and TRBJ2-1; 11 bases are a match to TRBD2. In germline, CDR1 is MGHDK, CDR2 SYGVNS. V dropped 4 bases and J dropped 6; count of bases not matched to a gene: 8. CDR3 size: 16 residues. Here the CDR3 reads CASSGRLAGMVNEQFF. The CDR3 nucleotides read TGTGCCAGCAGTGGACGACTAGCGGGAATGGTCAATGAGCAGTTCTTC. Drawing the rest from reference TRBV25-1 and TRBJ2-1, the complete variable domain is EADIYQTPRYLVIGTGKKITLECSQTMGHDKMYWYQQDPGMELHLIHYSYGVNSTEKGDLSSESTVSRIRTEHFPLTLESARPSHTSQYLCASSGRLAGMVNEQFFGPGTRLTVL.

The J gene is TRBJ2-7, the V gene TRBV6-8; D might be TRBD2 (5 bases). V dropped 6 bases and J dropped 3 bases, with 21 bases sitting between them. Looked up from germline, CDR1 is MNHGY and CDR2 is SAAAGT. This CDR3 comprises 16 residues. CDR3 sequence (DNA): TGTGCCAGCAGCCCGGACTTTATACGACTCTTCTACGAGCAGTACTTC. This codes for CASSPDFIRLFYEQYF.